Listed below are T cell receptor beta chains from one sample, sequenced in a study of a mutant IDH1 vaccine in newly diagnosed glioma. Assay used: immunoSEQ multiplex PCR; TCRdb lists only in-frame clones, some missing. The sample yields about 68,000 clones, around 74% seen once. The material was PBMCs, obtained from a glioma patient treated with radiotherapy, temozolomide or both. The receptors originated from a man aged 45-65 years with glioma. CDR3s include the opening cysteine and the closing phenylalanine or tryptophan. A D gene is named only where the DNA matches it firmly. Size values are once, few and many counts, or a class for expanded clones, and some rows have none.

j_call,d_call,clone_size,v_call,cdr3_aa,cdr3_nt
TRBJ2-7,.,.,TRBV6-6,CASSPSGEGNEQYF,TGTGCCAGCAGTCCATCAGGGGAAGGCAACGAGCAGTACTTC
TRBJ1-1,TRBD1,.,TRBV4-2,CASSHQETGGSNTEAFF,TGTGCCAGCAGCCATCAGGAGACAGGGGGCTCCAACACTGAAGCTTTCTTT
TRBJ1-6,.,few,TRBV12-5,CASGLDNSPLHF,TGTGCTAGTGGTTTGGATAATTCACCCCTCCACTTT
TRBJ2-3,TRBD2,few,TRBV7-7,CASSAASGAGTQYF,TGTGCTAGCAGCGCGGCTAGCGGGGCGGGTACGCAGTATTTT
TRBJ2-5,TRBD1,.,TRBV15,CATSRDRSQETQYF,TGTGCCACCAGCAGGGACAGGTCTCAAGAGACCCAGTACTTC
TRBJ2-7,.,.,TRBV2,CASSEARGLTYEQYF,TGTGCCAGCAGTGAAGCGAGGGGTCTTACCTACGAGCAGTACTTC
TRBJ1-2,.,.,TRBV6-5,CASSRDRTVDYTF,TGTGCCAGCAGCCGCGACAGGACCGTGGACTACACCTTC
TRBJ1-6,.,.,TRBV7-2,CASSSWTDGNSPLHF,TGTGCCAGCAGCTCTTGGACAGACGGTAATTCACCCCTCCACTTT
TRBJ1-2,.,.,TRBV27,CASSPLAGADYGYTF,TGTGCCAGCAGTCCCCTAGCGGGGGCAGATTATGGCTACACCTTC
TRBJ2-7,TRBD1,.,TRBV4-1,CASSQVQGADEQYF,TGCGCCAGCAGCCAAGTACAGGGGGCCGACGAGCAGTACTTC
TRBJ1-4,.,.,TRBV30,CAWSREQTNEKLFF,TGTGCCTGGAGTAGGGAGCAGACTAATGAAAAACTGTTTTTT
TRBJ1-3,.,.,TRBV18,CASSPDNTIYF,TGTGCCAGCTCACCGGACAACACCATATATTTT
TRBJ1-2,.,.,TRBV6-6,CASFAGGSGGGYTF,TGTGCCAGTTTCGCGGGGGGATCGGGAGGTGGCTACACCTTC
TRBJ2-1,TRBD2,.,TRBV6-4,CASSPTFPTSGYVHEQFF,TGTGCCAGCAGTCCAACATTCCCGACTAGCGGCTATGTGCATGAGCAGTTCTTC
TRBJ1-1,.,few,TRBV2,CASSSTENTEAFF,TGTGCCAGCAGTTCAACGGAGAACACTGAAGCTTTCTTT
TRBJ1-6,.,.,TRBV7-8,CASSVLGGASYNSPLHF,TGTGCCAGCAGCGTGCTGGGGGGGGCTTCCTATAATTCACCCCTCCACTTT
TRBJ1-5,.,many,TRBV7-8,CASSLERRYSNQPQHF,TGTGCCAGCAGCTTAGAGAGGAGGTATAGCAATCAGCCCCAGCATTTT
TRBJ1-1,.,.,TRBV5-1,CASSLASQGFAEAFF,TGCGCCAGCAGCTTGGCCAGTCAAGGGTTTGCTGAAGCTTTCTTT
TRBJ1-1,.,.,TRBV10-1,CASSETRRGTEAFF,TGCGCCAGCAGTGAGACTAGGCGGGGGACTGAAGCTTTCTTT
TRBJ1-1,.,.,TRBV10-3,CAISAGGGRTEAFF,TGTGCCATCAGTGCTGGGGGGGGGCGGACTGAAGCTTTCTTT
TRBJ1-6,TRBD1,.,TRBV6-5,CASEPGQGFNSPLHF,TGTGCCAGCGAACCGGGACAGGGTTTTAATTCACCCCTCCACTTT
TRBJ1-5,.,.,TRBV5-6,CASSTPGSQPQHF,TGTGCCAGCAGCACCCCAGGGAGCCAGCCCCAGCATTTT
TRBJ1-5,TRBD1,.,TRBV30,CAWRLRTGINQPQHF,TGTGCCTGGCGTTTAAGGACAGGAATAAATCAGCCCCAGCATTTT
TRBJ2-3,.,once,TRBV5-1,CASSLVGDTQYF,TGCGCCAGCAGCTTGGTGGGTGATACGCAGTATTTT
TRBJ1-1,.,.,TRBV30,CAGYRKSNTEAFF,TGTGCCGGGTACAGGAAATCGAACACTGAAGCTTTCTTT
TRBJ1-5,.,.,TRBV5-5,CASSLENQPQHF,TGTGCCAGCAGCTTAGAGAATCAGCCCCAGCATTTT
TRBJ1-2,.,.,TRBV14,CASSQEGPYGYTF,TGTGCCAGCAGCCAAGAAGGCCCGTATGGCTACACCTTC
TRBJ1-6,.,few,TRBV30,CAWSGNRLGPLHF,TGTGCCTGGAGTGGGAACCGTCTGGGGCCCCTCCACTTT
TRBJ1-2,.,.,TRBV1,CTSSQDHNYGYTF,TGCACCAGCAGCCAAGATCATAACTATGGCTACACCTTC
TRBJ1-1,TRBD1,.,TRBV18,CASSLVGAGGRNTEAFF,TGTGCCAGCTCACTGGTGGGGGCAGGGGGTAGGAACACTGAAGCTTTCTTT
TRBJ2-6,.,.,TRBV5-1,CASSLLSSGANVLTF,TGCGCCAGCAGCTTGCTGAGCTCTGGGGCCAACGTCCTGACTTTC
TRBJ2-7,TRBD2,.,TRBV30,CAWREGGFGEYEQYF,TGTGCCTGGAGGGAGGGAGGGTTTGGTGAGTACGAGCAGTACTTC
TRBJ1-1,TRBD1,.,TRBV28,CASSFSDRGAFF,TGTGCCAGCAGTTTCTCGGACAGGGGAGCTTTCTTT
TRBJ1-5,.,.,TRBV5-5,CASSFAPNQPQHF,TGTGCCAGCAGCTTTGCTCCCAATCAGCCCCAGCATTTT
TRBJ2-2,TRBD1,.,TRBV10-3,CAIWGQGGTGELFF,TGTGCCATTTGGGGACAGGGTGGCACCGGGGAGCTGTTTTTT
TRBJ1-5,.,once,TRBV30,CAWSVPRTAREQPQHF,TGTGCCTGGAGTGTACCCCGGACAGCGCGGGAACAGCCCCAGCATTTT
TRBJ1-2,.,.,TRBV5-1,CASSLAGDYTF,TGCGCCAGCAGCTTGGCAGGGGACTACACCTTC
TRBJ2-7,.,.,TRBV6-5,CASSLSQAGLEQYF,TGTGCCAGCAGTCTCAGCCAGGCAGGGCTCGAGCAGTACTTC
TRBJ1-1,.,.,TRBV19,CASSTQGNTEAFF,TGTGCCAGTAGTACTCAGGGGAACACTGAAGCTTTCTTT
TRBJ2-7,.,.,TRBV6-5,CASSYSRGFSSYEQYF,TGTGCCAGCAGTTACTCAAGGGGCTTCAGCTCCTACGAGCAGTACTTC
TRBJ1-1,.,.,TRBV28,CASSSPRGGYTEAFF,TGTGCCAGCAGTTCCCCCCGGGGGGGGTACACTGAAGCTTTCTTT
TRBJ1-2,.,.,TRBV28,CASSYRYYGYTF,TGTGCCAGCAGTTATAGATATTATGGCTACACCTTC
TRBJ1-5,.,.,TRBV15,CATSRPTSPQPQHF,TGTGCCACCAGCAGACCGACATCGCCTCAGCCCCAGCATTTT
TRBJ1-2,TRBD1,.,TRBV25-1,CASSLTGDYGYTF,TGTGCCAGCAGCCTGACAGGGGACTATGGCTACACCTTC
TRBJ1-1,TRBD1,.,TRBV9,CASSVAEGANTEAFF,TGTGCCAGCAGCGTAGCTGAGGGGGCAAACACTGAAGCTTTCTTT
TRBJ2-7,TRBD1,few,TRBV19,CASSTTHRGEQYF,TGTGCCAGTAGTACGACCCACAGGGGGGAGCAGTACTTC
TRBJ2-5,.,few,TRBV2,CASREGQQETQYF,TGTGCCAGCAGGGAGGGACAGCAAGAGACCCAGTACTTC
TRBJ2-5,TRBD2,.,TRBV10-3,CAISEIGVGGQETQYF,TGTGCCATCAGTGAGATCGGGGTGGGAGGGCAGGAGACCCAGTACTTC
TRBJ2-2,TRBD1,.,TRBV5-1,CASSLTRQGVGELFF,TGCGCCAGCAGCTTGACTAGACAGGGCGTAGGGGAGCTGTTTTTT
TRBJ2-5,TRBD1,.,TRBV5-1,CASSRTDRAQETQYF,TGCGCCAGCAGCCGGACGGACAGGGCTCAAGAGACCCAGTACTTC
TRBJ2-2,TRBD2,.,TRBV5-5,CASRAGPANTGELFF,TGTGCCAGCCGAGCGGGACCGGCGAACACCGGGGAGCTGTTTTTT
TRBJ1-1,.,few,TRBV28,CASSFRQGITEAFF,TGTGCCAGCAGTTTCAGGCAGGGGATCACTGAAGCTTTCTTT
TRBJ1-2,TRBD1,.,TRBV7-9,CASSTGDYGYTF,TGTGCCAGCTCTACAGGGGACTATGGCTACACCTTC
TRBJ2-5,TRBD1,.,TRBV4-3,CASSQGLAGGETQYF,TGCGCCAGCAGCCAAGGGTTGGCAGGGGGAGAGACCCAGTACTTC
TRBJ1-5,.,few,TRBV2,CASSVYGGSNQPQHF,TGTGCCAGCAGTGTGTACGGAGGGAGCAATCAGCCCCAGCATTTT
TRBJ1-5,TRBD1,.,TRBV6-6,CASSTSGTGVLQPQHF,TGTGCCAGCAGTACATCCGGGACAGGGGTTCTTCAGCCCCAGCATTTT
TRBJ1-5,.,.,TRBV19,CASSRGDRRGEPQPQHF,TGTGCCAGTAGTAGGGGAGACAGGCGGGGCGAACCTCAGCCCCAGCATTTT
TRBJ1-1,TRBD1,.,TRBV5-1,CASSRLSGTENTEAFF,TGCGCCAGCAGCCGTCTTTCCGGGACAGAAAACACTGAAGCTTTCTTT
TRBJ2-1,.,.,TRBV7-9,CASSPGGSSYNEQFF,TGTGCCAGCAGCCCGGGGGGCAGCTCCTACAATGAGCAGTTCTTC